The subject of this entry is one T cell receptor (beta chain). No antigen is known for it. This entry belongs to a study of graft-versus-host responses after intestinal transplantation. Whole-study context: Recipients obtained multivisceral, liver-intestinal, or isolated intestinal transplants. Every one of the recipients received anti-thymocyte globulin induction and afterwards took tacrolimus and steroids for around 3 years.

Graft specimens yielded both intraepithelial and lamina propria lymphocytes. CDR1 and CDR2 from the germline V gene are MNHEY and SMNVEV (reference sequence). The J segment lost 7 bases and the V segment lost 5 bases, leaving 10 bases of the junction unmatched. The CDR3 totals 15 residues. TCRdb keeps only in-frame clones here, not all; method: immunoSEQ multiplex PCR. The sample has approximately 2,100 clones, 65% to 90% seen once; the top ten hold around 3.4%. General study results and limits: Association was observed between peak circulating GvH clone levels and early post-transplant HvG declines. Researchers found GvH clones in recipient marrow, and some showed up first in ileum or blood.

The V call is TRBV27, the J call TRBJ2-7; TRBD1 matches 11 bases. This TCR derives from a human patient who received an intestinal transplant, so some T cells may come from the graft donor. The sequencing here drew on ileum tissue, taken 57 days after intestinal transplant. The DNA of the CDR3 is TGTGCCAGCAGTCTAGGGACAGGGGGTTTGGATGAGCAGTACTTC. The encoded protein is CASSLGTGGLDEQYF.